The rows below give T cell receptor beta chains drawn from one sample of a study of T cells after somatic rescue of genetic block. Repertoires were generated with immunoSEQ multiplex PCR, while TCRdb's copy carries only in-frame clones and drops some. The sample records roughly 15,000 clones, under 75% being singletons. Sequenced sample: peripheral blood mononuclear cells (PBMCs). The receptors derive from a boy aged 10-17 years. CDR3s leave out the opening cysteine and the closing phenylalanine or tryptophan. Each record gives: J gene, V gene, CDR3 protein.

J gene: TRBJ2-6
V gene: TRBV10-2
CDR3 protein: ASSVLAGVAGANVLT

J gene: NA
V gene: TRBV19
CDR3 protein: ASMRTGGYEQY

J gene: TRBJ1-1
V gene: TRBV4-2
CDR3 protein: ASSGGNTEAF

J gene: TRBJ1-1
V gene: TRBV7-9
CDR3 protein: ASRPGQGVPNTEAF

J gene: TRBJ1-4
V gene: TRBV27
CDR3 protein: ASSSIRRVGADSNEKLF

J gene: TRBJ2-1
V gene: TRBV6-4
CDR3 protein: AKAGGPSSYNEQF

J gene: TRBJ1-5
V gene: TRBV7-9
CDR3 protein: ASSRDGNQPQH

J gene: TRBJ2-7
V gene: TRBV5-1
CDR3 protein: ASTPGVALSSYEQY

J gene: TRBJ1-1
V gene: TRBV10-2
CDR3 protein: ASSESRAPYEAF

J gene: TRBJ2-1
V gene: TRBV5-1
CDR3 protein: ASSFSGGLSYNEQF

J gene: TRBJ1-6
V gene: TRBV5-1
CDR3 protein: ASRGTQGGYNSPLH

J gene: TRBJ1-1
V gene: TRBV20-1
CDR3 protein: SARRGFEAF

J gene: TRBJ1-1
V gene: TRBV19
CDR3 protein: ASSPIATNTEAF

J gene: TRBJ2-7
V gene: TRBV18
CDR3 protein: ASSTGFLGEEQY

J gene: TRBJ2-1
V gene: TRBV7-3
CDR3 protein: ASSAGLAAYNEQF

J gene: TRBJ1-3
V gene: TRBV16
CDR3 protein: ASSQSTGGFGNTIY

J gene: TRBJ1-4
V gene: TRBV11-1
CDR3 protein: ASSFERTATNEKLF

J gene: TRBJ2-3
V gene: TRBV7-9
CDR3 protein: ASSLGVLENTDTQY

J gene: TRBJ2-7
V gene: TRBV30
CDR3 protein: AWSPGLESYEQY

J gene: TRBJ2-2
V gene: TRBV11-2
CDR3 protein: ASSPRGSHGELF

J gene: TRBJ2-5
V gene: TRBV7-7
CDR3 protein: ASSSHQETQY

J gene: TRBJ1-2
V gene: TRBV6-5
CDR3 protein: ASSYSGTGGLHGYT

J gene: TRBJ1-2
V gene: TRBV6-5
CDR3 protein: ASRRQGGDYGYT